This T cell receptor beta chain was identified in a study of T cell responses to AZD1222 COVID-19 vaccine. On the study more broadly: Analysis merged second doses at about 4 or about 12 weeks.

Profiled with immunoSEQ multiplex PCR; TCRdb holds only in-frame clones, not every one. The sample lists some 110,000 clones; over 75% were seen once. This CDR3 is 17 amino acids long. The trim removed 0 bases at V and 7 bases at J, leaving 15 bases unmatched. Germline-derived CDR1 and CDR2 are SGHAT and FQNNGV. Sequences were derived from peripheral blood, sampled on day 0 of AZD1222 vaccination. The sequence was obtained from an adult in good health. The chain combines TRBV11-2 with TRBJ2-7; 7 bases match TRBD1. The CDR3 DNA reads as TGTGCCAGCAGCTTAGAAGGGGGCAGGGCTGGAGCCGAGGAGCAGTACTTC. It translates to CASSLEGGRAGAEEQYF.